The 24 T cell receptor beta chains in this list originate from one sample, sequenced in a study of blood T cell repertoires in COVID-19. Method: immunoSEQ multiplex PCR; TCRdb's copy keeps in-frame clones and lacks some. The sample includes approximately 270,000 clones, over 80% seen only once; the top ten take about 4%. The sample taken for sequencing was PBMCs or T cells enriched from blood (not recorded which). These receptors were obtained from a woman in her 30s with acute COVID-19.

This chain links TRBV4-1 with TRBJ1-2, with 7 bases lining up with TRBD1. Germline V lookup: CDR1 MGHRA, CDR2 YSYEKL. V trimming: 6 bases; J trimming: 7 bases; junction bases outside the gene matches: 2. This CDR3 is built from 11 residues. In DNA, the CDR3 is TGCGCCAGCAGAGGGGGCGTTGGCTACACCTTC. Its protein is CASRGGVGYTF.

This chain links TRBV19 with TRBJ2-2, with 12 bases that match TRBD2. V was pared by 4 bases and J by 12 bases, with 15 bases of the junction left unmatched. This CDR3 is 17 amino acids long. Germline V gene data show CDR1 as LNHDA and CDR2 as SQIVND (reference sequence). The CDR3 region has the DNA TGTGCCAGTAGTAGGTCTAGCGGGAGGGCCAGCCAGATTCAGCTGTTTTTT. Translation: CASSRSSGRASQIQLFF.

V is TRBV7-9 and J is TRBJ2-7; 7 bases map to TRBD1. V lost 5 bases to trimming and J lost 0 bases; unmatched junction nucleotides: 10. CDR3 length: 16 residues. From germline, CDR1 is SEHNR and CDR2 FQNEAQ (reference sequence). The DNA of the CDR3 is TGTGCCAGCAGCCAGCCGGGACAGAAGAGCTCCTACGAGCAGTACTTC. Amino acids: CASSQPGQKSSYEQYF.

This sequence joins TRBV7-3 and TRBJ2-3; 9 bases fit TRBD2. This CDR3 contains 15 residues. Germline values: CDR1 SGHTA, CDR2 FQGTGA. Trimming took 3 bases from V and 7 from J; bases not matched to a gene: 8. The CDR3 spells CASSFAIAGENTQYF. The CDR3 DNA is TGTGCCAGCAGCTTTGCAATAGCGGGAGAAAATACGCAGTATTTT.

The genes are TRBV18 and TRBJ2-7, with 11 bases that match TRBD2. The germline gives CDR1 KGHSH, CDR2 LQKENI. J gave up 3 bases and V 2 bases, and 0 bases lay outside the gene matches. The CDR3 is 14 amino acids. The CDR3 is CASSPTSGSYEQYF. As DNA, the CDR3 is TGTGCCAGCTCACCAACTAGCGGGAGCTACGAGCAGTACTTC.

This chain connects TRBV6-5 to TRBJ2-7; 13 bases fit TRBD2. The CDR3 extends over 14 amino acids. Germline CDR1 MNHEY, CDR2 SVGAGI. V shed 3 bases and J 7 bases; nucleotides not matched to a gene: 3. The chain's CDR3 is CASSYSLAGGEQYF. CDR3 in DNA: TGTGCCAGCAGTTATTCACTAGCGGGAGGGGAGCAGTACTTC.

The CDR3 DNA follows: TGTGCCAGCAACCCTGGGGGGGCCTCTGAAGCTTTCTTT. Translated, it gives CASNPGGASEAFF. This chain links TRBV9 with TRBJ1-1; a possible D gene is TRBD1 (6 bases). Between the trimmed V and J ends, which lost 6 bases and 6 bases, there was a span of 15 bases. The CDR3 loop spans 13 amino acids. From germline, CDR1 is SGDLS and CDR2 YYNGEE. The entire variable domain, with the rest obtained from reference TRBV9 and TRBJ1-1, is as follows: DSGVTQTPKHLITATGQRVTLRCSPRSGDLSVYWYQQSLDQGLQFLIQYYNGEERAKGNILERFSAQQFPDLHSELNLSSLELGDSALYFCASNPGGASEAFFGQGTRLTVV.

This chain links TRBV14 with TRBJ2-1; D gene uncertain. This CDR3 is 14 amino acids long. Germline CDR1 reads SGHDN; CDR2 reads FVKESK. V lost 6 bases and J 7 bases, leaving 16 bases between the germline ends. The CDR3 reads CASRSGISQNEQFF. The CDR3, as DNA: TGTGCCAGCAGAAGTGGCATTTCGCAAAATGAGCAGTTCTTC. The full variable domain, rest sourced from reference TRBV14 and TRBJ2-1, is EAGVTQFPSHSVIEKGQTVTLRCDPISGHDNLYWYRRVMGKEIKFLLHFVKESKQDESGMPNNRFLAERTGGTYSTLKVQPAELEDSGVYFCASRSGISQNEQFFGPGTRLTVL.

V and J are TRBV5-1 and TRBJ2-7, with TRBD2 matching 7 bases. Germline V gives CDR1 SGHRS, CDR2 YFSETQ. This CDR3 comprises 13 residues. V lost 5 bases and J lost 0; bases outside the gene matches: 2. The CDR3 DNA sequence: TGCGCCAGCAGAGCGGGATCCTCCTACGAGCAGTACTTC. It yields the protein CASRAGSSYEQYF.

The chain recombines TRBV5-1 with TRBJ2-6; D may be TRBD1 (6 bases). With 5 bases removed from V and 2 bases from J, the gap between germline ends came to 8 bases. The germline V gene encodes CDR1 SGHRS and CDR2 YFSETQ. The CDR3 is 14 residues long. The CDR3 DNA follows: TGCGCCAGCAGGGACAGTCCTGGGGCCAACGTCCTGACTTTC. Its protein is CASRDSPGANVLTF.

The chain links TRBV28 to TRBJ2-1; D is undetermined. The CDR3 covers 13 residues. Germline loops: CDR1 MDHEN, CDR2 SYDVKM. V gave up 5 bases and J gave up 9 bases, with 14 bases separating them. CDR3 sequence: CASSPLVSGEQFF. The CDR3 region has the DNA TGTGCCAGCAGTCCTCTTGTATCGGGTGAGCAGTTCTTC.

The chain uses TRBV7-3 and TRBJ2-1; maybe TRBD2 (5 bases). Germline V gene data show CDR1 as SGHTA and CDR2 as FQGTGA. Between the trimmed V and J ends, which lost 5 bases and 10 bases, there was a span of 15 bases. CDR3 length: 13 amino acids. CDR3 in DNA: TGTGCCAGCAGCGCAACTAGATACGAAGAGCAGTTCTTC. Protein product: CASSATRYEEQFF. Full variable domain (outside the CDR3, taken from reference TRBV7-3 and TRBJ2-1): GAGVSQTPSNKVTEKGKYVELRCDPISGHTALYWYRQSLGQGPEFLIYFQGTGAADDSGLPNDRFFAVRPEGSVSTLKIQRTERGDSAVYLCASSATRYEEQFFGPGTRLTVL.

This clone came up a few times. The V call is TRBV15, the J call TRBJ1-4; D unresolved. V was shortened by 0 bases and J by 3 bases, with 11 bases between the two germline ends. Germline loops: CDR1 LNHNV, CDR2 YYDKDF (reference sequence). This CDR3 spans 16 amino acids. In DNA, the CDR3 is TGTGCCACCAGCAGAGATGGAGGGCTAGCTAATGAAAAACTGTTTTTT. The encoded protein is CATSRDGGLANEKLFF.

The V gene is TRBV3-1 (or the pseudogene TRBV3-2), the J gene TRBJ2-1; D perhaps matches TRBD2 (6 bases). The V gene lost 1 base and the J gene lost 6 bases, with 13 bases spanning the gap. The CDR3 sequence is 15 residues long. CDR1 is LGHDT, CDR2 YNNKEL, per germline (reference sequence). CDR3 region: CASSQAGNSGNEQFF. As DNA, the CDR3 is TGTGCCAGCAGCCAAGCAGGGAATAGCGGCAATGAGCAGTTCTTC.

V usage is TRBV28 and J usage is TRBJ1-5; TRBD1 matches at 8 bases. V was pared by 2 bases and J by 6 bases, with 3 bases of the junction left unmatched. The CDR3 length is 14 residues. Germline CDR1 reads MDHEN; CDR2 reads SYDVKM. In DNA, the CDR3 is TGTGCCAGCAGTTTAGGACAGGGCGGTCAGCCCCAGCATTTT. Encoded protein: CASSLGQGGQPQHF.

The chain recombines TRBV5-5 with TRBJ2-3, with 8 bases aligning to TRBD1. This CDR3 has 16 residues. The ends lost 5 bases at V and 3 bases at J; junction bases unmatched: 11. Germline V lookup: CDR1 SGHKS, CDR2 YYEKEE (reference sequence). The CDR3 spells CASRTKADRATDTQYF. The CDR3 DNA reads as TGTGCCAGCAGGACTAAAGCGGACAGGGCGACAGATACGCAGTATTTT.

This clone has a single count. The V call is TRBV18, the J call TRBJ2-7, with 10 bases aligning to TRBD2. CDR1 is KGHSH and CDR2 is LQKENI in the germline V gene. This CDR3 has 16 amino acids. V trimming: 0 bases; J trimming: 7 bases; junction bases outside the gene matches: 9. CDR3 region: CASSPPIAGGVREQYF. DNA of the CDR3: TGTGCCAGCTCACCACCCATAGCGGGAGGCGTGAGAGAGCAGTACTTC.

This CDR3 reads CASSPGALAPTNEQYF. The CDR3 DNA reads TGTGCCAGTAGTCCGGGGGCACTAGCGCCCACGAACGAGCAGTACTTC. The genes are TRBV19 and TRBJ2-7; perhaps TRBD2 as D (7 bases). V shed 5 bases and J shed 5 bases, with 22 bases lying between them. The CDR3 runs to 16 residues. CDR1 is LNHDA, CDR2 SQIVND, per germline (reference sequence). Using reference TRBV19 and TRBJ2-7 for the parts outside the CDR3, the full variable domain is DGGITQSPKYLFRKEGQNVTLSCEQNLNHDAMYWYRQDPGQGLRLIYYSQIVNDFQKGDIAEGYSVSREKKESFPLTVTSAQKNPTAFYLCASSPGALAPTNEQYFGPGTRLTVT.

The chain is built from TRBV24-1 and TRBJ2-7; TRBD2 is a possible D gene (5 bases). This CDR3 has 13 residues. CDR1 KGHDR and CDR2 SFDVKD come from the germline V gene. Trimming left V 4 bases short and J 3 bases short, with 9 bases between. The CDR3 sequence: CATSDGIYYEQYF. In nucleotides, the CDR3 is TGTGCCACCAGTGACGGGATCTACTACGAGCAGTACTTC.

This clone was counted once. The rearrangement links TRBV2 to TRBJ1-5; no reliable D call. The germline V gene has CDR1 SNHLY and CDR2 FYNNEI. The CDR3 sequence is 14 residues long. Trimming stripped 0 bases from V and 5 bases from J, with 8 bases between. Here the CDR3 reads CASSEALEDQPQHF. The DNA of the CDR3 is TGTGCCAGCAGTGAAGCGCTCGAGGATCAGCCCCAGCATTTT.

The CDR3 loop is CASSSPREGGEQYF. The CDR3 DNA sequence: TGTGCCAGCAGTTCCCCCCGGGAGGGGGGCGAGCAGTACTTC. This chain links TRBV27 with TRBJ2-7, with 8 bases lining up with TRBD2. Germline V gene sequence: CDR1 MNHEY, CDR2 SMNVEV (reference sequence). There are 14 residues in the CDR3. After removal of 4 bases from V and 6 bases from J, the junction contained 8 bases not matched to a gene.

The genes are TRBV7-3 and TRBJ2-5; tentative D call: TRBD2 (5 bases). The V gene lost 0 bases and the J gene lost 3 bases, with 5 bases spanning the gap. The length of the CDR3 is 13 residues. Germline loops: CDR1 SGHTA, CDR2 FQGTGA. This CDR3 is CASSLTREETQYF. The CDR3 region has the DNA TGTGCCAGCAGCTTAACGCGGGAAGAGACCCAGTACTTC.

J is TRBJ1-2 and V is TRBV27; D perhaps matches TRBD1 (6 bases). V shed 6 bases and J shed 2 bases, with 10 bases lying between them. The CDR3 covers 13 residues. The germline gives CDR1 MNHEY, CDR2 SMNVEV (reference sequence). In DNA form, the CDR3 reads TGTGCCAGCAGACGGACAGAAAACTATGGCTACACCTTC. Encoded protein: CASRRTENYGYTF.

V is TRBV27 and J is TRBJ1-2; the D gene is possibly TRBD1 (5 bases). The CDR3 extends over 15 amino acids. Germline V gene lookup returns CDR1 MNHEY and CDR2 SMNVEV (reference sequence). Trimming left V 4 bases short and J 1 base short, with 13 bases between. The DNA for the CDR3 is TGTGCCAGCAGTTCCCGACAGTCAAGTAACTATGGCTACACCTTC. Protein sequence: CASSSRQSSNYGYTF.